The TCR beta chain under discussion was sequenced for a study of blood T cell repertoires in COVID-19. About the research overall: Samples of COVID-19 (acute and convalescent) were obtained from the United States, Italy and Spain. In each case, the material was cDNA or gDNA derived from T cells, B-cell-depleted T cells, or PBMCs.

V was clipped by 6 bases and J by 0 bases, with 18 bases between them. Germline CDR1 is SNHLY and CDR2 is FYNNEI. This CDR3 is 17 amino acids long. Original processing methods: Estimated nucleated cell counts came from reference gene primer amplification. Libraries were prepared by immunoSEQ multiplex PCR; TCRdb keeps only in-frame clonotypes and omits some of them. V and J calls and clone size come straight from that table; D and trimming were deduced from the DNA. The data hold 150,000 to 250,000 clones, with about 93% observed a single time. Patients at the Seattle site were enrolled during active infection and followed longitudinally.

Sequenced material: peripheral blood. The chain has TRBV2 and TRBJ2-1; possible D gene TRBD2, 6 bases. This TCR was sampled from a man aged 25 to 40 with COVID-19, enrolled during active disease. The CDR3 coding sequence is TGTGCCAGCAGGGCGCGGGGTTGGATGGGCTCCTACAATGAGCAGTTCTTC. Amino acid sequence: CASRARGWMGSYNEQFF.